The 10 T cell receptor beta chains below were found in one sample sequenced in a study of T cells in Graves' hyperthyroidism and ophthalmopathy. RNA transcripts yielded amplified TCR beta CDR3 regions. A first-round RT-PCR of the TCR CDR3 used the HTBI primer set. Each CDR3 protein is one row after TCRdb ran MiXCR on the multiplex PCR reads. The table includes about 290,000 distinct CDR3 sequences, roughly a fifth detected once. The material sequenced was blood. The receptors shown here come from a man over 45 with Graves' ophthalmopathy.

V and J are TRBV7-8 and TRBJ2-7, with a tentative D call TRBD2 (6 bases). Per the germline V gene, CDR1 is SGHVS and CDR2 is FQNEAQ. V was pared by 7 bases and J by 1 base, with 14 bases between. The CDR3 spans 14 residues. The CDR3 region is CASTPRRGSYEQYF. As DNA, the CDR3 is TGTGCCAGCACCCCCCGACGGGGGTCCTACGAGCAGTACTTC.

A few counts support this clonotype. This sequence joins TRBV5-1 and TRBJ2-5; possible D gene TRBD1, 5 bases. Germline assignment: CDR1 SGHRS and CDR2 YFSETQ. Trimming stripped 1 base from V and 1 base from J, with 8 bases between. CDR3 length equals 14 residues. CDR3 coding DNA: TGCGCCAGCAGCTTGACAGGCCTCCAAGAGACCCAGTACTTC. It is translated as CASSLTGLQETQYF.

The chain links TRBV28 to TRBJ2-1; weak D call: TRBD1 (5 bases). V was shortened by 2 bases and J by 13 bases, with 18 bases between the two germline ends. The CDR3 runs to 14 residues. CDR1 is MDHEN and CDR2 is SYDVKM in the germline V gene. Here the CDR3 DNA reads TGTGCCAGCAGTTTACAGGGTGGAAGTGAGGTTCAGTTCTTC. Its protein is CASSLQGGSEVQFF.

This clonotype was seen repeatedly, ten times or more. V gene TRBV15 combines with J gene TRBJ2-3; TRBD2 matches 9 bases. V shed 3 bases and J 4 bases; nucleotides not matched to a gene: 8. There are 16 residues in the CDR3. CDR1 and CDR2 (germline): LNHNV, YYDKDF (reference sequence). Written as DNA, the CDR3 is TGTGCCACCAGCAGGGCGGCGGGAGGGCCCCCAGATACGCAGTATTTT. Protein product: CATSRAAGGPPDTQYF.

The sample holds a few counts of this clonotype. This sequence joins TRBV29-1 and TRBJ2-1, with unresolved D. This CDR3 region has 12 residues. V lost 3 bases to trimming and J lost 0 bases, with 3 bases between them. The germline CDR1 and CDR2 sequences are SQVTM and ANQGSEA. This CDR3 is CSVEGSYNEQFF. As DNA, the CDR3 is TGCAGCGTTGAGGGCTCCTACAATGAGCAGTTCTTC.

This clonotype has at least ten counts. V usage is TRBV6-1 and J usage is TRBJ2-3; D not certain. V was clipped by 7 bases and J by 3 bases, with 17 bases between them. This CDR3 spans 15 amino acids. Germline V gene data show CDR1 as MNHNS and CDR2 as SASEGT. The CDR3 here is CASIEAWAGTDTQYF. The DNA for the CDR3 is TGTGCCAGCATCGAGGCTTGGGCCGGGACAGATACGCAGTATTTT.

This clonotype was observed a few times. V and J are TRBV5-1 and TRBJ2-2; D may be TRBD1 (5 bases). Deletions cut 4 bases from V and 4 bases from J, with 14 bases between. Germline V gene sequence: CDR1 SGHRS, CDR2 YFSETQ. This CDR3 is 15 amino acids long. This CDR3 reads CASSPAGRVTGELFF. The CDR3 region has the DNA TGCGCCAGCAGCCCCGCCGGCAGGGTCACCGGGGAGCTGTTTTTT. Combining the CDR3 with reference TRBV5-1 and TRBJ2-2 gives the whole variable domain KAGVTQTPRYLIKTRGQQVTLSCSPISGHRSVSWYQQTPGQGLQFLFEYFSETQRNKGNFPGRFSGRQFSNSRSEMNVSTLELGDSALYLCASSPAGRVTGELFFGEGSRLTVL.

The chain links TRBV3-1 to TRBJ2-7; TRBD2 might be the D (7 bases). CDR1 is LGHDT, CDR2 YNNKEL, per germline (reference sequence). V lost 1 base, J lost 5 bases, and 21 bases lay in between. This CDR3 contains 17 residues. CDR3 sequence reads: CASSQVPPWRGHNEQYF. The CDR3 bases are TGTGCCAGCAGCCAAGTACCCCCGTGGCGGGGGCATAACGAGCAGTACTTC.

This clonotype has more than one count but fewer than ten. The chain links TRBV5-1 to TRBJ1-1; a possible D gene is TRBD1 (6 bases). CDR3 length: 13 amino acids. V gave up 7 bases and J gave up 1 base, with 11 bases separating them. Germline values: CDR1 SGHRS, CDR2 YFSETQ. CDR3 region: CASGDTTNTEAFF. The CDR3 DNA follows: TGCGCCAGCGGGGACACCACGAACACTGAAGCTTTCTTT.

The chain uses TRBV7-2 and TRBJ2-3; D unresolved. CDR1 is SGHTA and CDR2 is FQGNSA in the germline V gene. Deletions cut 0 bases from V and 5 bases from J, with 9 bases between. The CDR3 runs 14 residues. The CDR3 region is CASSLALKGDTQYF. In nucleotides, the CDR3 is TGTGCCAGCAGCTTAGCGTTGAAAGGAGATACGCAGTATTTT.